This entry describes one TCR beta chain. Its cognate antigen is unknown. The sample originates from a study of ipilimumab plus nivolumab after autologous stem cell transplantation. Study information: Median doses per patient: a few ipilimumab, 8 or 9 nivolumab. Myeloma patients were high-risk transplant-naive or relapsed within 3 years of first autologous transplant. Study-level results: Per the authors, repertoire, Treg and microbiota data justify further study.

Starting 14 to 28 days after autologous transplant, ipilimumab 1 mg/kg was given. The protocol was immunoSEQ multiplex PCR, while the TCRdb copy is restricted to in-frame clones and leaves out a portion. The sample lists around 12,000 clones, more than 65% occurring once. The CDR3 totals 15 residues. Germline-derived CDR1 and CDR2 are SGHTA and FQGNSA. With V trimmed by 3 bases and J by 7 bases, 8 bases remained unmatched. The chain combines TRBV7-2 with TRBJ1-4; TRBD1 agrees at 7 bases. The sequencing here drew on PBMCs, taken in a trial of ipilimumab plus nivolumab as post-transplant consolidation. This clonotype was sampled from a male donor with multiple myeloma. The CDR3 reads CASSFYRGGSEKLFF. CDR3 DNA sequence: TGTGCCAGCAGCTTTTACAGGGGTGGGAGTGAAAAACTGTTTTTT.